A single TCR beta chain is shown here with its context. This record comes from a study of blood T cell repertoires in COVID-19. Study members were between roughly 18 and 89 years old and lived in about two dozen US regions. Assignments of participants to cohorts depended upon their own reported clinical history. Cohort 3 donors were reported recovered after two negative PCRs, clearance, or symptom resolution. Produced via immunoSEQ multiplex PCR; TCRdb's table is partial and in-frame only. The sample records fewer than 200,000 clones, about 84% being singletons. The sequence derives from a man in his forties or fifties who had recovered from COVID-19. The sample consisted of PBMCs or T cells enriched from blood (not recorded which).

This chain's CDR3 is CASSSGVARTDTQYF. The CDR3 coding sequence is TGTGCCAGCAGCTCGGGAGTAGCCAGGACAGATACGCAGTATTTT. The chain has TRBV5-4 and TRBJ2-3, with a possible D match to TRBD2 (6 bases). In germline, CDR1 is SGHNT, CDR2 YYREEE (reference sequence). Trimming left V 3 bases short and J 3 bases short, with 14 bases between. CDR3 length equals 15 residues.